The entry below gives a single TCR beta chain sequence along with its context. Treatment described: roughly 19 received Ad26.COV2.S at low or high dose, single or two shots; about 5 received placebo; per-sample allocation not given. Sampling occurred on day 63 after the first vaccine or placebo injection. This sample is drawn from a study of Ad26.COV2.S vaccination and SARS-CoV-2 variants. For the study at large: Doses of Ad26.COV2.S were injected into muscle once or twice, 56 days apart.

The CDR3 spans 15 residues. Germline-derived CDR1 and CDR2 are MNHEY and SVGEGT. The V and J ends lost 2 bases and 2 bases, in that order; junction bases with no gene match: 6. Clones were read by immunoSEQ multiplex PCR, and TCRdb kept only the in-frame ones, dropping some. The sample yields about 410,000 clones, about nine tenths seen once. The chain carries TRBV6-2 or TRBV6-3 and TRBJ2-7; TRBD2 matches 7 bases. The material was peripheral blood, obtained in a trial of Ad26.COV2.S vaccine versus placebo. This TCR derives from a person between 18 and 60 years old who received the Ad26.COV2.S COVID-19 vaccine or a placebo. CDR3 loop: CASSYSGTAAYEQYF. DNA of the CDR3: TGTGCCAGCAGTTACAGCGGGACTGCGGCCTACGAGCAGTACTTC.